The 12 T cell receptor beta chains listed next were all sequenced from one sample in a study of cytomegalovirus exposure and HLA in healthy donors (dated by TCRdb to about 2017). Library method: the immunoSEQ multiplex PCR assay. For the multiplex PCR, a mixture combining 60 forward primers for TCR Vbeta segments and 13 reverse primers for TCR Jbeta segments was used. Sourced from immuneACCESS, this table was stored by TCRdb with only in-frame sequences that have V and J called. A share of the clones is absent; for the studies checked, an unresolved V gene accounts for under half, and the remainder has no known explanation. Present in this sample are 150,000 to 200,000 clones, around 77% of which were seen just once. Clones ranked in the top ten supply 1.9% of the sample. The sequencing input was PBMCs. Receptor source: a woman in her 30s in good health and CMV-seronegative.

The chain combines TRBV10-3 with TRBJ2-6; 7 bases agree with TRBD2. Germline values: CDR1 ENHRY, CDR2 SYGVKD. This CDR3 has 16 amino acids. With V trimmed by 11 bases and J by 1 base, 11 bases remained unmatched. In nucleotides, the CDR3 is TGTGCCTCCAGCGGGACGGTGGGGTCTGGGGCCAACGTCCTGACTTTC. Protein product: CASSGTVGSGANVLTF.

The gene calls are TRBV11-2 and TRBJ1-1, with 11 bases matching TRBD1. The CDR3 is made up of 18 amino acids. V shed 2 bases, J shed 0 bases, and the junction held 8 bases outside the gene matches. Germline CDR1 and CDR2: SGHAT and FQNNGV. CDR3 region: CASSLRGTGGLMNTEAFF. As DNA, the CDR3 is TGTGCCAGCAGCTTAAGGGGGACAGGGGGTTTAATGAACACTGAAGCTTTCTTT.

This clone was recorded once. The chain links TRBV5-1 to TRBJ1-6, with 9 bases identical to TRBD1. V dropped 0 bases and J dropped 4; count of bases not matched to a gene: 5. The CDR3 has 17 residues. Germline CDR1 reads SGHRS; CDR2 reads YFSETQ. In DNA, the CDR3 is TGCGCCAGCAGCTTGGGGGTTGACAGGGGGTATAATTCACCCCTCCACTTT. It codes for CASSLGVDRGYNSPLHF.

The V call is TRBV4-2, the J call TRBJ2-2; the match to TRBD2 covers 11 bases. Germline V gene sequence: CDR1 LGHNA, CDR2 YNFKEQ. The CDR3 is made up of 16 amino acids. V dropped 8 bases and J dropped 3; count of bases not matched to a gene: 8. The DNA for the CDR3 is TGTGCCAGCGGTTTAGCGGGGGGGCCGGACACCGGGGAGCTGTTTTTT. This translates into CASGLAGGPDTGELFF.

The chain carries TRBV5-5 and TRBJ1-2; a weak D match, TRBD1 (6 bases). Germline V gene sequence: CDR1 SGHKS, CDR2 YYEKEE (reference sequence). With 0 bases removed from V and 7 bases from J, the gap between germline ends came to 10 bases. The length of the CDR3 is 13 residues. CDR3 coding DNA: TGTGCCAGCAGCTTGGTGCCAGGGGTTGGCTACACCTTC. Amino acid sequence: CASSLVPGVGYTF.

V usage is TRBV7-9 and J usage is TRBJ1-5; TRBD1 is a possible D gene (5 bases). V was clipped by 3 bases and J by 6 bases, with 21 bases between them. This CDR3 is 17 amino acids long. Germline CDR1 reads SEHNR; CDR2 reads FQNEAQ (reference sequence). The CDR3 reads CASSFPHWEGSRQPQHF. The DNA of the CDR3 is TGTGCCAGCAGCTTTCCCCATTGGGAGGGGAGCCGTCAGCCCCAGCATTTT.

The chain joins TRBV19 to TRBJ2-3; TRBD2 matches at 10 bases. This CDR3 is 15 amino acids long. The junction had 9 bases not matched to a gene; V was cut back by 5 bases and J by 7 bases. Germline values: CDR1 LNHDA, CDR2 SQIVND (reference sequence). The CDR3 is CASSPRVAGGNTQYF. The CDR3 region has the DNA TGTGCCAGTAGTCCCCGGGTAGCGGGGGGCAATACGCAGTATTTT. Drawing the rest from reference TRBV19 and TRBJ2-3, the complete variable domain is DGGITQSPKYLFRKEGQNVTLSCEQNLNHDAMYWYRQDPGQGLRLIYYSQIVNDFQKGDIAEGYSVSREKKESFPLTVTSAQKNPTAFYLCASSPRVAGGNTQYFGPGTRLTVL.

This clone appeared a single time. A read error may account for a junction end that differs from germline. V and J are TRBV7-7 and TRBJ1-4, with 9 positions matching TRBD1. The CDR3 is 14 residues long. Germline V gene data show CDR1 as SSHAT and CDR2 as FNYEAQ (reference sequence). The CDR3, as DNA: TGTGCTAGCAGCCCCCGACAGGGGGGTGAAAAACTGTTTTTT. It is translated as CASSPRQGGEKLFF.

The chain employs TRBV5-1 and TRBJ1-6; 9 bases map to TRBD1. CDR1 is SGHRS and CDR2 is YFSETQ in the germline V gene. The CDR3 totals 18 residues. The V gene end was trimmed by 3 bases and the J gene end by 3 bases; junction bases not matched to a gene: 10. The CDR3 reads CASSSGTGPVSYNSPLHF. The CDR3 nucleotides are TGCGCCAGCAGCTCCGGGACAGGGCCGGTTAGCTATAATTCACCCCTCCACTTT.

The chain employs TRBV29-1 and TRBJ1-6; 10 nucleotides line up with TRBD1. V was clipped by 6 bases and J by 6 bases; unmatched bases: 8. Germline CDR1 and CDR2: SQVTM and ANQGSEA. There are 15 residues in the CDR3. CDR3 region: CSVQTGTGVNSPLHF. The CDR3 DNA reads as TGCAGCGTCCAAACCGGGACAGGGGTTAATTCACCCCTCCACTTT.

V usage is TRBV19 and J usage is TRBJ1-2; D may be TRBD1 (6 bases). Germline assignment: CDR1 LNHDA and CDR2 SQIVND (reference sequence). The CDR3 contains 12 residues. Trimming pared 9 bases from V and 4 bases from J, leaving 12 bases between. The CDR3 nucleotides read TGTGCCAGCCGGGACATACTCTATGGCTACACCTTC. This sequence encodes CASRDILYGYTF. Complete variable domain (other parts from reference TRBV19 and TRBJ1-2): DGGITQSPKYLFRKEGQNVTLSCEQNLNHDAMYWYRQDPGQGLRLIYYSQIVNDFQKGDIAEGYSVSREKKESFPLTVTSAQKNPTAFYLCASRDILYGYTFGSGTRLTVV.

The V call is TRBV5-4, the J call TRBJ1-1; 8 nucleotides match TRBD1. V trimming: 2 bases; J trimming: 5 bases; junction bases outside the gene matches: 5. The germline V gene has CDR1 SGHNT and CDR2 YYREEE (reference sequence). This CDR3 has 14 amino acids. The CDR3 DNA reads TGTGCCAGCAGCTTACAGGGGGGGACAACTGAAGCTTTCTTT. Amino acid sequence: CASSLQGGTTEAFF.